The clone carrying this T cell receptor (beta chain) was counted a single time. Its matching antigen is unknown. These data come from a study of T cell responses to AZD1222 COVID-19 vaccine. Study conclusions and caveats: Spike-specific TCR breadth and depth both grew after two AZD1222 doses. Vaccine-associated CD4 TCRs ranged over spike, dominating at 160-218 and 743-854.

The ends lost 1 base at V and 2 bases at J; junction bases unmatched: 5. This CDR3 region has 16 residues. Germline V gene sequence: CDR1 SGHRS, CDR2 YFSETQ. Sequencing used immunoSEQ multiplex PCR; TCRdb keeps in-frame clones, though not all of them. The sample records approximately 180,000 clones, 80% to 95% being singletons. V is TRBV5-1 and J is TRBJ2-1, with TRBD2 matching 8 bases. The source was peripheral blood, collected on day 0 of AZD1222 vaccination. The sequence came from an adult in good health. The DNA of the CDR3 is TGCGCCAGCAGCTTGTTTTCGGGAGGGCCCTACAATGAGCAGTTCTTC. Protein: CASSLFSGGPYNEQFF.